The following is a T cell receptor beta chain sequence with its context. The clone's antigen remains unknown. No base quality values were provided; no much bigger clone lies one nucleotide off. Taken with the paper, the label for time point translates to: baseline before first vaccination. The vaccinee samples were drawn from two UK trials, COV001 and COV002, one of which was a single-blind randomized controlled phase 2/3 trial testing AZD1222 (ChAdOx1 nCoV-19) in healthy adults. For TCRbeta chain sequencing, PBMC samples from trial participants were taken at day 0 and at day 28 after the second dose. The CDR3 regions of human TCRbeta chains were analyzed by immunosequencing. The paper's processing steps were these. Repertoire TCRs were checked for matches against a reference library of SARS-CoV-2-specific TCRs that had been generated using the MIRA antigen-specificity platform. Breadth meant the fraction of unique TCRs that were SARS-CoV-2-associated, whereas depth meant the fraction of total T cells that were SARS-CoV-2-associated. Using the MIRA data, each spike-specific TCR was assigned both to the spike region to which the TCR was reactive and to a CD4 or CD8 class. Log10-transformed breadth and depth values were compared by one-way ANOVA with Sidak's multiple comparisons tests. The immuneACCESS repertoire file appears here via TCRdb, limited to in-frame rearrangements. These files lack a portion of the clones; in checked studies, under half of the deficit traces to unresolved V genes, and the cause of the others is not known. The DNA was the basis for D and trimming; V, J and clone size are from that table. Counted in this sample were fewer than 180,000 clones; around 95% of them appeared once. The ten largest make up over 1% of the sample.

These data belong to a study of T cell responses to AZD1222 COVID-19 vaccine (dated by TCRdb to the early 2020s). For the study in its entirety: Because spike-specific TCR depth and breadth did not differ between the two schedules, AZD1222 recipients who got a second dose at roughly 4 weeks were pooled with those who got a second dose at roughly 12 weeks. TCR sequencing was performed for 230 to 250 trial participants, of whom approximately 200 were given two doses of AZD1222 and some 25 were given two doses of MenACWY control vaccine. Trial participants were enrolled by age into 18-55, 56-69 and 70-plus year subgroups, with around 140, 26 and 57 TCR-sequenced participants respectively. Points the paper makes about the study in general: Because no day 14 peak-response samples were available, repertoires were characterized only after the peak T cell response. In the small 56-69-year group, the increase in depth fell short of significance, most likely because of low power. Conclusions about previously exposed vaccinees are limited, since just a handful of AZD1222 recipients were seropositive for SARS-CoV-2 at baseline. Reportedly, close to half of the unique spike-specific TCRs recognized epitopes lying outside the regions that are mutated in the B.1.351 and B.1.1.7 variants. Spike-specific TCR breadth and depth rose significantly after two AZD1222 doses compared with day 0 and with MenACWY recipients. Participants were mostly white British, with more females than males. The authors suggested clonal diversity may have been underestimated. CD4 TCRs associated with the vaccine covered the entire spike protein, and the dominant responses were in regions 160-218 and 743-854.

From its cysteine to its phenylalanine, the CDR3 spans 15 amino acids. CDR3 DNA is the only sequence kept; it has 45 bases, read in frame from the first base. V loses 5 bases of germline sequence and J loses 1 base, and the interval between the two ends is 13 bases. In the germline V gene, CDR1 corresponds to SGHTS and CDR2 to YDEGEE. The rearranged segments are TRBV5-8 and TRBJ1-5, with the D segment identity uncertain. The sequence derives from an adult in good health. Sequences were derived from peripheral blood, sampled on day 0 of AZD1222 vaccination. The nucleotide sequence reads TGTGCCAGCAGATCAACGCGGTGGAGCAATCAGCCCCAGCATTTT. Translation gives CASRSTRWSNQPQHF.